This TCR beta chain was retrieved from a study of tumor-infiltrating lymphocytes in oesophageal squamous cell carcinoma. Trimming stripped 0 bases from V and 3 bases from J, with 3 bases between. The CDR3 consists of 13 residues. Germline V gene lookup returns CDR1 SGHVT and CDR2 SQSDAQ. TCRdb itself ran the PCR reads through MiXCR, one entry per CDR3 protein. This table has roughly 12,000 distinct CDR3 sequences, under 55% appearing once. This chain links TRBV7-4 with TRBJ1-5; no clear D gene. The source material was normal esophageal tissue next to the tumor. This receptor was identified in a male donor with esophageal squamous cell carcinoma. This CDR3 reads CASSLATNQPQHF. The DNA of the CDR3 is TGTGCCAGCAGCTTAGCAACCAATCAGCCCCAGCATTTT.